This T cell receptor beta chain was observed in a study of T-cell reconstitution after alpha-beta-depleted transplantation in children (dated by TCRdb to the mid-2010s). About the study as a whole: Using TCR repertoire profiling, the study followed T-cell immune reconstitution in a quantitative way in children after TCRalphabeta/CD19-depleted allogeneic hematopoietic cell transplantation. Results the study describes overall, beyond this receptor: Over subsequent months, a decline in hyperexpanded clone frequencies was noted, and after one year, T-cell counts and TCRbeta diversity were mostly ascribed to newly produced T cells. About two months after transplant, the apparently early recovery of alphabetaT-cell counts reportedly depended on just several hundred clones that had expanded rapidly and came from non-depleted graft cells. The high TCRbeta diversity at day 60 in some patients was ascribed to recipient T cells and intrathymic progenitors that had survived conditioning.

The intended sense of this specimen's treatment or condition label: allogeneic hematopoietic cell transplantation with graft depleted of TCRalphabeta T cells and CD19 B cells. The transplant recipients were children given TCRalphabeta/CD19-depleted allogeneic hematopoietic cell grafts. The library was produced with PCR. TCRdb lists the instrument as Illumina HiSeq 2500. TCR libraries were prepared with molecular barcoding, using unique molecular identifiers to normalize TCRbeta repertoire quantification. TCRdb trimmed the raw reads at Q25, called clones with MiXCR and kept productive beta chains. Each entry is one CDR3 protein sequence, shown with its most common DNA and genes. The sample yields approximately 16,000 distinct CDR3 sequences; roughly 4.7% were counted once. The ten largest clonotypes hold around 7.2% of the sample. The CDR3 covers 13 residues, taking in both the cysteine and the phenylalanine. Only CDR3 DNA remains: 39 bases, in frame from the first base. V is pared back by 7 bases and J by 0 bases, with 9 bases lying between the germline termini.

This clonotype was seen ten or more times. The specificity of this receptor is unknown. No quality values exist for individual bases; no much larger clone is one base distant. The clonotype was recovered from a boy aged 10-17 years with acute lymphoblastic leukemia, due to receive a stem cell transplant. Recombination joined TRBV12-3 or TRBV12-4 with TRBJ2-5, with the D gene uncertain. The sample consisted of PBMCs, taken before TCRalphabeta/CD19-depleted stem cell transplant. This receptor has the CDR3 CASTLGNQETQYF. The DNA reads TGTGCCAGCACCCTCGGCAACCAAGAGACCCAGTACTTC.